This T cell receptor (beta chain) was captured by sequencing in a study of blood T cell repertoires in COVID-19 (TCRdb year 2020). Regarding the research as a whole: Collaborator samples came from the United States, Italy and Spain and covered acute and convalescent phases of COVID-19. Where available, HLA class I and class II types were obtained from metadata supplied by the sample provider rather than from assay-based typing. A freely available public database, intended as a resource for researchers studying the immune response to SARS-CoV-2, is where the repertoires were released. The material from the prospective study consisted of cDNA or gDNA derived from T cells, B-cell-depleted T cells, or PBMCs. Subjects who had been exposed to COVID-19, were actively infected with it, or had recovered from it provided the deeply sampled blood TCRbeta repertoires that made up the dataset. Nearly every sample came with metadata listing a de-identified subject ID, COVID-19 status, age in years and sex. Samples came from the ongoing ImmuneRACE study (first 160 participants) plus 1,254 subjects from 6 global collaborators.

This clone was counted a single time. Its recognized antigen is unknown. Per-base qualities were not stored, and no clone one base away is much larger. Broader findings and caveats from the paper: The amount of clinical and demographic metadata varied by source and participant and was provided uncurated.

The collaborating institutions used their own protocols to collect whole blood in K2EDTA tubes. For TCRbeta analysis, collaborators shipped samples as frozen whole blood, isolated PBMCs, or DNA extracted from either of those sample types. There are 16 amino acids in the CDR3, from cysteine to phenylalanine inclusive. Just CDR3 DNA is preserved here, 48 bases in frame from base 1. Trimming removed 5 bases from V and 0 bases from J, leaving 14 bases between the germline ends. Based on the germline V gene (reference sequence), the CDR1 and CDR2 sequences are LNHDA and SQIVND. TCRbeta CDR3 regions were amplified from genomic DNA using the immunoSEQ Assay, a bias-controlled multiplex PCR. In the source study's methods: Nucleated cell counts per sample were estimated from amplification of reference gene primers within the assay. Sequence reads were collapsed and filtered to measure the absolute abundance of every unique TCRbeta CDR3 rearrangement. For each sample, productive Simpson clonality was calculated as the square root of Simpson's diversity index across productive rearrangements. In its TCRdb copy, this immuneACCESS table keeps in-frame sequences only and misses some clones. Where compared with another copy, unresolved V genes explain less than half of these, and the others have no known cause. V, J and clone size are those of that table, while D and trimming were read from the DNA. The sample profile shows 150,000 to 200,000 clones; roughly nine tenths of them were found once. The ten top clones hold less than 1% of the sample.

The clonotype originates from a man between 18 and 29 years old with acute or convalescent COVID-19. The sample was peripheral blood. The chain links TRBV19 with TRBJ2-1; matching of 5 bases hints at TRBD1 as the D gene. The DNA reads TGTGCCAGTAGTCGTCAACAGGCTAGCTCCTACAATGAGCAGTTCTTC. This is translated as CASSRQQASSYNEQFF.